This T cell receptor (beta chain) was sequenced in a study of T cell responses to AZD1222 COVID-19 vaccine. The CDR3 is 15 amino acids. From germline, CDR1 is MNHEY and CDR2 SMNVEV (reference sequence). Trimming cost V 4 bases and J 9 bases, with 19 bases left between them. Using immunoSEQ multiplex PCR, the repertoire was profiled, and TCRdb retains in-frame clones only, with some absent. The data contain some 100,000 clones, around 87% of them seen just once; the ten biggest clones take up roughly a tenth. The chain couples TRBV27 to TRBJ2-1; maybe TRBD1 (6 bases). Here the sequenced sample was peripheral blood, taken 28 days after the second AZD1222 dose. This receptor was obtained from an adult who received the AZD1222 COVID-19 vaccine. This CDR3 is CASSSGQREGGEQFF. The CDR3 DNA is TGTGCCAGCAGTTCAGGTCAACGGGAAGGGGGTGAGCAGTTCTTC.